The 31 T cell receptor beta chains below all came from one sample that was sequenced in a study of blood T cells in healthy people across ages. A second PCR of 7 to 11 cycles used a sample-barcoded 5' primer and a J-beta primer mix. Using its own MiXCR run on the 5' RACE reads, TCRdb lists one record per CDR3 protein. The data hold some 710,000 distinct CDR3 sequences, with about 20% observed a single time. Material: blood. These receptors were taken from a man aged 65 to 79 in good health.

This chain uses TRBV20-1 with TRBJ2-3, with TRBD1 matching 8 bases. After removal of 6 bases from V and 1 base from J, the junction contained 6 bases not matched to a gene. This CDR3 is 14 amino acids long. CDR1 and CDR2 from the germline V gene are DFQATT and SNEGSKA (reference sequence). CDR3 region: CSARSDRGTDTQYF. In DNA form, the CDR3 reads TGCAGTGCAAGGTCGGACAGGGGCACAGATACGCAGTATTTT.

The chain carries TRBV12-3 or TRBV12-4 and TRBJ2-2, with 9 bases identical to TRBD2. This CDR3 is 16 amino acids long. The CDR3 region is CATGGGAQQKAGELFF. CDR3 nucleotides: TGTGCTACGGGCGGGGGGGCACAACAAAAAGCCGGGGAGCTGTTTTTT.

The chain employs TRBV6-4 and TRBJ1-2, with D hard to call. The CDR3 length is 14 residues. Germline V gene data show CDR1 as MRHNA and CDR2 as SNTAGT. Trimming took off 4 bases at V and 5 bases at J, with 14 bases between the two ends. CDR3: CASSGDEQLYGYTF. CDR3 bases: TGTGCCAGCAGTGGCGACGAGCAGTTATATGGCTACACCTTC.

The chain combines TRBV20-1 with TRBJ2-3, with 10 bases identical to TRBD2. After removal of 1 base from V and 2 bases from J, the junction contained 3 bases not matched to a gene. The germline V gene has CDR1 DFQATT and CDR2 SNEGSKA (reference sequence). This CDR3 is 15 amino acids long. The CDR3, as DNA: TGCAGTGCTAGAGGGAGCGGGGGGGCCACAGATACGCAGTATTTT. Encoded protein: CSARGSGGATDTQYF.

This clonotype has just a few counts. The rearrangement uses TRBV11-2 and TRBJ1-2; no clear D gene. CDR3 length: 13 residues. CDR1 SGHAT and CDR2 FQNNGV come from the germline V gene. Trimming left V 5 bases short and J 8 bases short, with 15 bases between. CDR3 nucleotide sequence: TGTGCCAGCAGCCCCCCGACGGGTTTAGGCTACACCTTC. Translated: CASSPPTGLGYTF.

The rearrangement uses TRBV20-1 and TRBJ2-5; D possibly corresponds to TRBD2 (5 bases). The ends were cut back, 0 bases at V and 5 bases at J, with 13 bases in the middle. CDR3 length: 14 amino acids. Germline CDR1 is DFQATT and CDR2 is SNEGSKA (reference sequence). CDR3 coding DNA: TGCAGTGCTAGAGATACGGGGTCCGGCGAGACCCAGTACTTC. Encoded protein: CSARDTGSGETQYF.

The rearrangement joins TRBV29-1 to TRBJ2-5; D may be TRBD1 (6 bases). The CDR3 is 11 residues long. Germline CDR1 reads SQVTM; CDR2 reads ANQGSEA. V was pared by 5 bases and J by 6 bases, with 10 bases between. For the CDR3, the DNA is TGCAGCGTTAGCAGGGGTCAGACCCAGTACTTC. Translation gives CSVSRGQTQYF.

This clonotype came up a few times. The chain couples TRBV3-1 to TRBJ2-1, with 14 bases fitting TRBD2. After removal of 6 bases from V and 0 bases from J, the junction contained 7 bases not matched to a gene. The CDR3 loop spans 18 amino acids. The V gene's germline CDR1 is LGHDT and CDR2 YNNKEL (reference sequence). The CDR3 sequence: CASSMGLAGASSYNEQFF. CDR3 in DNA: TGTGCCAGCAGTATGGGACTAGCGGGGGCGAGCTCCTACAATGAGCAGTTCTTC.

This clonotype occurred a few times. This rearrangement joins TRBV20-1 to TRBJ2-3, with D unresolved. This CDR3 spans 14 amino acids. V was pared by 1 base and J by 6 bases, with 14 bases between. Germline V CDR1 and CDR2: DFQATT, SNEGSKA (reference sequence). CDR3 amino acids: CSARVSGLGDTQYF. CDR3 bases: TGCAGTGCTAGAGTTTCAGGTCTAGGTGATACGCAGTATTTT.

This clonotype was counted only a few times. One end of the junction varies from germline; a read error may be responsible. This chain joins TRBV2 and TRBJ1-2, with D possibly matching TRBD1 (6 bases). CDR1 and CDR2 from the germline V gene are SNHLY and FYNNEI. The CDR3 extends over 14 amino acids. The CDR3, as DNA: TGTGCCAGCAGCTACAGGGATGTGAACTATGGCCACACCTTC. It translates to CASSYRDVNYGHTF.

This chain links TRBV5-1 with TRBJ2-2, with 9 bases that match TRBD2. Germline V gene sequence: CDR1 SGHRS, CDR2 YFSETQ. V shed 6 bases, J shed 3 bases, and the junction held 12 bases outside the gene matches. This CDR3 is built from 17 residues. CDR3 coding DNA: TGCGCCAGCAAACGGCTAGCGGGGCCCCGGGACACCGGGGAGCTGTTTTTT. Translating gives CASKRLAGPRDTGELFF.

This chain connects TRBV7-2 to TRBJ2-2; D remains unclear. Germline CDR1 SGHTA, CDR2 FQGNSA. Trimming stripped 3 bases from V and 6 bases from J, with 8 bases between. This CDR3 contains 13 residues. The CDR3 DNA is TGTGCCAGCAGCTTCTCGTACGCCGGGGAGCTGTTTTTT. It is translated as CASSFSYAGELFF.

CDR3 in DNA: TGCAGTGCGTCGACCGTGGGGGGCGCGAGGAATCAGCCCCAGCATTTT. Its protein is CSASTVGGARNQPQHF. The chain recombines TRBV20-1 with TRBJ1-5; a possible D gene is TRBD1 (6 bases). V lost 6 bases to trimming and J lost 4 bases, with 22 bases between them. The CDR3 is made up of 16 amino acids. Germline loops: CDR1 DFQATT, CDR2 SNEGSKA (reference sequence).

This chain connects TRBV7-9 to TRBJ2-3; D not certain. Germline V CDR1 and CDR2: SEHNR, FQNEAQ (reference sequence). This CDR3 region has 16 residues. The V gene lost 1 base and the J gene lost 0 bases, with 11 bases spanning the gap. This chain's CDR3 is CASSLEFQPSTDTQYF. The CDR3 DNA follows: TGTGCCAGCAGCTTAGAGTTCCAGCCGAGCACAGATACGCAGTATTTT.

This chain links TRBV27 with TRBJ2-4; D is unresolved. The ends were cut back, 5 bases at V and 0 bases at J, with 11 bases in the middle. Germline V gives CDR1 MNHEY, CDR2 SMNVEV (reference sequence). The CDR3 covers 15 residues. The CDR3: CASSPQWRAKNIQYF. For the CDR3, the DNA is TGTGCCAGCAGTCCACAATGGCGAGCCAAAAACATTCAGTACTTC.

In the case of this clonotype: Possible read error: a much larger clone is one base away. The chain employs TRBV28 and TRBJ2-1; 8 nucleotides line up with TRBD2. Germline CDR1 MDHEN, CDR2 SYDVKM. With V trimmed by 6 bases and J by 4 bases, 5 bases remained unmatched. CDR3 length: 14 residues. CDR3 sequence (DNA): TGTGCCAGCAGCTTTAGCGGGGCGTACAATGAGCAGTTCTTC. It yields the protein CASSFSGAYNEQFF.

This chain connects TRBV7-9 to TRBJ1-3; D gene unclear. This CDR3 region has 16 residues. Germline-derived CDR1 and CDR2 are SEHNR and FQNEAQ (reference sequence). Trimming took 0 bases from V and 0 from J, leaving 9 bases between them. This CDR3 is CASSLALGNSGNTIYF. The CDR3 nucleotides read TGTGCCAGCAGCTTAGCGCTTGGCAACTCTGGAAACACCATATATTTT.

The V and J genes are TRBV5-5 and TRBJ1-2; possibly TRBD1 for D (6 bases). Germline assignment: CDR1 SGHKS and CDR2 YYEKEE (reference sequence). This CDR3 has 13 residues. Trimming cost V 4 bases and J 2 bases, with 9 bases left between them. The CDR3 spells CASSTDRNYGYTF. The CDR3 DNA reads TGTGCCAGCAGCACGGACAGAAACTATGGCTACACCTTC.

This clonotype came up a few times. The rearrangement joins TRBV5-1 to TRBJ2-7; 12 bases map to TRBD2. Germline lookup yields CDR1 SGHRS and CDR2 YFSETQ. The CDR3 spans 15 residues. With V trimmed by 1 base and J by 3 bases, 2 bases remained unmatched. The CDR3 region is CASSLTTSGGYEQYF. The DNA for the CDR3 is TGCGCCAGCAGCTTGACGACTAGCGGGGGCTACGAGCAGTACTTC. The entire variable domain, with the rest obtained from reference TRBV5-1 and TRBJ2-7, is as follows: KAGVTQTPRYLIKTRGQQVTLSCSPISGHRSVSWYQQTPGQGLQFLFEYFSETQRNKGNFPGRFSGRQFSNSRSEMNVSTLELGDSALYLCASSLTTSGGYEQYFGPGTRLTVT.

The chain joins TRBV12-3 or TRBV12-4 to TRBJ2-5; 9 bases are shared with TRBD2. Losses at the gene ends were 1 base for V and 4 bases for J; bases not matched to a gene: 7. This CDR3 region has 16 residues. CDR3 nucleotides: TGTGCCAGCAGTTTAGGCGGCGGGAGGGCCTCAGAGACCCAGTACTTC. Its protein product is CASSLGGGRASETQYF.

This clonotype appeared a few times. The chain carries TRBV14 and TRBJ1-1; D ambiguous. This CDR3 has 14 amino acids. V shed 1 base and J shed 4 bases, with 10 bases lying between them. CDR1 is SGHDN, CDR2 FVKESK, per germline. CDR3 in amino acids: CASSQGLFGTEAFF. The CDR3 DNA reads TGTGCCAGCAGCCAAGGGTTATTCGGCACTGAAGCTTTCTTT.

The chain employs TRBV5-1 and TRBJ2-7, with TRBD1 matching 7 bases. The germline gives CDR1 SGHRS, CDR2 YFSETQ. This CDR3 spans 13 amino acids. V lost 3 bases and J lost 6; bases outside the gene matches: 6. The CDR3, as DNA: TGCGCCAGCAGCTGGACGCCAGGGGGCGAGCAGTACTTC. This sequence encodes CASSWTPGGEQYF.

Regarding this clonotype: At one end, the junction sequence differs from germline, possibly due to a read error. The chain has TRBV7-8 and TRBJ2-3; no clear D. Per the germline V gene, CDR1 is SGHVS and CDR2 is FQNEAQ. The CDR3 is 14 residues long. CDR3 sequence (DNA): TGTGCCAGCAGCTTACAACTGAGCACAGATACGCAATATTTT. It specifies CASSLQLSTDTQYF.

V gene TRBV7-9 combines with J gene TRBJ2-3; D may be TRBD2 (6 bases). The CDR3 extends over 15 amino acids. Trimming took 3 bases from V and 6 from J, leaving 16 bases between them. From germline, CDR1 is SEHNR and CDR2 FQNEAQ (reference sequence). The CDR3 reads CASSLRDAARDTQYF. The DNA of the CDR3 is TGTGCCAGCAGCTTGCGGGACGCAGCTCGGGATACGCAGTATTTT.

A few counts support this clonotype. The CDR3 here is CASATDRRNTIYF. The CDR3 DNA is TGTGCCAGCGCCACAGACAGGCGGAACACCATATATTTT. The chain couples TRBV5-6 to TRBJ1-3; tentative D call: TRBD1 (6 bases). Germline V gives CDR1 SGHDT, CDR2 YYEEEE. Deletions cut 7 bases from V and 7 bases from J, with 15 bases between. The CDR3 runs 13 residues. Using reference TRBV5-6 and TRBJ1-3 for the parts outside the CDR3, the full variable domain is DAGVTQSPTHLIKTRGQQVTLRCSPKSGHDTVSWYQQALGQGPQFIFQYYEEEERQRGNFPDRFSGHQFPNYSSELNVNALLLGDSALYLCASATDRRNTIYFGEGSWLTVV.

This clonotype was detected only a few times. The rearrangement links TRBV7-2 to TRBJ1-1, with D tentatively TRBD1 (5 bases). Trimming removed 4 bases from V and 0 bases from J, with 15 bases in between. This CDR3 region has 16 residues. The germline V gene has CDR1 SGHTA and CDR2 FQGNSA. The CDR3: CASSSQPRGMNTEAFF. CDR3 sequence (DNA): TGTGCCAGCAGCTCTCAGCCGAGGGGCATGAACACTGAAGCTTTCTTT.

This clonotype was counted between two and nine times. The V call is TRBV20-1, the J call TRBJ2-1, with a tentative D call TRBD2 (5 bases). Germline V CDR1 and CDR2: DFQATT, SNEGSKA (reference sequence). Trimming took off 0 bases at V and 10 bases at J, with 13 bases between the two ends. This CDR3 region has 13 residues. DNA for the CDR3: TGCAGTGCTAGAGATTTCGGGGTTGGGGAGCAGTTCTTC. As protein: CSARDFGVGEQFF.

A few counts support this clonotype. This chain joins TRBV3-1 and TRBJ1-6; no clear D. Deletions cut 1 base from V and 10 bases from J, with 11 bases between. Looked up from germline, CDR1 is LGHDT and CDR2 is YNNKEL (reference sequence). The length of the CDR3 is 14 residues. CDR3 DNA: TGTGCCAGCAGCCAAGCAACGGGGAAATCACCCCTCCACTTT. Its protein is CASSQATGKSPLHF.

The rearrangement joins TRBV10-1 to TRBJ2-1, with D perhaps being TRBD1 or TRBD2 (5 bases each). This CDR3 is built from 14 residues. CDR1 is WNHNN and CDR2 is SYGVQD in the germline V gene (reference sequence). V shed 10 bases and J shed 3 bases, with 16 bases lying between them. The CDR3 region is CATSDEGLYNEQFF. In DNA form, the CDR3 reads TGCGCCACCTCGGACGAGGGGCTCTACAATGAGCAGTTCTTC.

This clonotype occurred a few times. The chain uses TRBV7-9 and TRBJ1-5, with D possibly TRBD1 on 5 matching bases. V was trimmed by 5 bases and J by 6 bases, leaving 17 bases between them. This CDR3 is 15 amino acids long. CDR1 is SEHNR and CDR2 is FQNEAQ in the germline V gene (reference sequence). The CDR3 reads CASSPQGYLGQPQHF. The DNA of the CDR3 is TGTGCCAGCAGCCCCCAGGGATATTTAGGTCAGCCCCAGCATTTT.

Here the CDR3 DNA reads TGTGCCAGCAGGACTAGCGGGACCGAGGGTACGCAGTATTTT. This codes for CASRTSGTEGTQYF. This sequence joins TRBV6-2 or TRBV6-3 and TRBJ2-3, with TRBD2 matching 11 bases. The CDR3 length is 14 residues. Germline V gene lookup returns CDR1 MNHEY and CDR2 SVGEGT. The V gene end was trimmed by 6 bases and the J gene end by 8 bases; junction bases not matched to a gene: 7.